These T cell receptor beta chains were read from a single sample in a study of blood T cell repertoires in COVID-19. Produced via immunoSEQ multiplex PCR; TCRdb's table is partial and in-frame only. In the table there are roughly 200,000 clones, about four fifths of which are singletons. The sequenced material came from peripheral blood. The receptor source for this set is a man aged 65 to 79 with active or convalescent COVID-19. Each CDR3 is given with its conserved first and last residue. The D gene is left open where the match is weak. Size is stated for part of the rows, as once, few or many counts, or as a class when the clone is expanded.

v_call,d_call,clone_size,j_call,cdr3_nt,cdr3_aa
TRBV28,.,.,TRBJ1-1,TGTGCCAGCAGCTACCTATCTGAAGCTTTCTTT,CASSYLSEAFF
TRBV28,TRBD1,.,TRBJ2-1,TGTGCCAGCAGTTTATCCCACGGACAGGTAGGGTCCTCATACAATGAGCAGTTCTTC,CASSLSHGQVGSSYNEQFF
TRBV19,TRBD2,.,TRBJ2-1,TGTGCCAGTAGTCCTAGCGGGGGTTACAATGAGCAGTTCTTC,CASSPSGGYNEQFF
TRBV27,.,few,TRBJ2-5,TGTGCCAGCAGTTTATCCAGCGCTCAAGAGACCCAGTACTTC,CASSLSSAQETQYF
TRBV7-2,TRBD2,.,TRBJ2-3,TGTGCCAGCAGCTTCGGGACTAGCGGGAGCGGAAATACGCAGTATTTT,CASSFGTSGSGNTQYF
TRBV6-1,TRBD2,.,TRBJ2-1,TGTGCCAGCAGTGAAAGACTAGCGGGATCGGGATTGGATGAGCAGTTCTTC,CASSERLAGSGLDEQFF
TRBV11-2,TRBD1,.,TRBJ1-2,TGTGCCAGCAGCTTATCGAATCCGACAGGGGAGTATGGCTACACCTTC,CASSLSNPTGEYGYTF
TRBV18,TRBD1,.,TRBJ1-1,TGTGCCAGCTCACCGCAGGGGGAGAACACTGAAGCTTTCTTT,CASSPQGENTEAFF
TRBV18,.,.,TRBJ1-2,TGTGCCAGCTCACCCCGTCCGGACATCATTGGGGGCTACACCTTC,CASSPRPDIIGGYTF
TRBV7-3,.,once,TRBJ2-1,TGTGCCTTACTCCGGGGTCGGTATAACTACAATGAGCAGTTCTTC,CALLRGRYNYNEQFF
TRBV6-1,TRBD1,once,TRBJ2-1,TGTGCCAGCAGTGAATGGGGAGACAGGGCCTTTGACAATGAGCAGTTCTTC,CASSEWGDRAFDNEQFF
TRBV10-1,.,.,TRBJ2-2,TGCGCCAGCAGTGAATCAGGGACCGGGGAGCTGTTTTTT,CASSESGTGELFF
TRBV7-8,TRBD2,.,TRBJ2-5,TGTGCCAGCAGCTTACTGCCGGACGGCGGGAGTGAGACCCAGTACTTC,CASSLLPDGGSETQYF
TRBV6-5,TRBD1,.,TRBJ1-1,TGTGCCAGCAGTTACTACAGGGGGACTGAAGCTTTCTTT,CASSYYRGTEAFF
TRBV2,TRBD1,.,TRBJ2-5,TGTGCCAGCAGTCCTAGGACAGGAGAGACCCAGTACTTC,CASSPRTGETQYF
TRBV29-1,TRBD1,.,TRBJ2-7,TGCAGCGGGGGGACAGGGCGCTACGAGCAGTACTTC,CSGGTGRYEQYF
TRBV3-1/TRBV3-2,.,few,TRBJ2-3,TGTGCCAGCAGCCGACGCGGGGTTCCCACAGATACGCAGTATTTT,CASSRRGVPTDTQYF
TRBV15,.,.,TRBJ1-3,TGTGCCACCAGCAGAGACAGGGGTAGCTCTGGAAACACCATATATTTT,CATSRDRGSSGNTIYF
TRBV6-2/TRBV6-3,TRBD2,once,TRBJ2-1,TGTGCCAGCAGTCAAATTCTAGCGGGAGGGCCAGGCAATGAGCAGTTCTTC,CASSQILAGGPGNEQFF
TRBV3-1/TRBV3-2,.,.,TRBJ2-1,TGTGCCAGCAGCCAAGACAGGGGCAATGAGCAGTTCTTC,CASSQDRGNEQFF
TRBV7-2,.,.,TRBJ1-2,TGTGCCAGCAGCTTTGGGCCGACCTATGGCTACACCTTC,CASSFGPTYGYTF
TRBV9,TRBD2,.,TRBJ2-5,TGTGCCAGCAGCGTGACTAGCGGGGACATCGTAACGGAGACCCAGTACTTC,CASSVTSGDIVTETQYF
TRBV6-5,.,.,TRBJ1-4,TGTGCCAGCAGTTACGGGACAAGAAATGAAAAACTGTTTTTT,CASSYGTRNEKLFF
TRBV5-1,.,once,TRBJ2-7,TGCGCCAGCAGCTTGGCGTCAGCAAGCGCCTACGAGCAGTACTTC,CASSLASASAYEQYF
TRBV3-1/TRBV3-2,TRBD2,.,TRBJ2-7,TGTGCCAGCAGCCACTTACTAGCGGGCTACTCCTACGAGCAGTACTTC,CASSHLLAGYSYEQYF
TRBV15,TRBD2,.,TRBJ2-1,TGTGCCACCAGCAGTGGCGGGAGCTCCTACAATGAGCAGTTCTTC,CATSSGGSSYNEQFF
TRBV6-5,.,few,TRBJ2-1,TGTGCCAGCAGTTCACAGGGAGGGTACAATGAGCAGTTCTTC,CASSSQGGYNEQFF
TRBV5-4,.,.,TRBJ1-1,TGTGCCAGCAGCAGAACAGGCTCGACTCAGAACACTGAAGCTTTCTTT,CASSRTGSTQNTEAFF
TRBV29-1,TRBD2,.,TRBJ2-3,TGCAGCGTTAAGCGGGGTAGCACAGATACGCAGTATTTT,CSVKRGSTDTQYF
TRBV6-5,.,once,TRBJ2-7,TGTGCCAGCAAGGTCAGCGGCGCCTACGAGCAGTACTTC,CASKVSGAYEQYF
TRBV28,.,.,TRBJ2-2,.,CASSRRFGSGETGELFF
TRBV4-2,.,.,TRBJ1-2,TGTGCCAGCAGCCAAGGATCCGGGGATGGCTACACCTTC,CASSQGSGDGYTF
TRBV2,.,.,TRBJ1-3,TGTGCCAGCAGTGGGCAGAACGGAAACACCATATATTTT,CASSGQNGNTIYF
TRBV9,TRBD2,.,TRBJ2-2,TGTGCCAGCAGCGACAAACTAGCGGGGGGAATGAGTTGGGAGCTGTTTTTT,CASSDKLAGGMSWELFF
TRBV10-3,TRBD2,.,TRBJ2-3,TGTGCCATCAGTGAGCGGGGGGAAACCACAGATACGCAGTATTTT,CAISERGETTDTQYF
TRBV6-5,.,.,TRBJ1-4,TGTGCCAGCACCCTCGAGGTGGCGGGGGAAAAACTGTTTTTT,CASTLEVAGEKLFF
TRBV10-2,TRBD1,once,TRBJ1-6,TGCGCCAGCAGTGACCCCAGACAGGGGTTTCGGTCACCCCTCCACTTT,CASSDPRQGFRSPLHF
TRBV5-1,.,.,TRBJ1-2,TGCGCCAGCAGCTTCGGGGATGGAGACTATGGCTACACCTTC,CASSFGDGDYGYTF
TRBV30,.,.,TRBJ1-3,TGTGCCTGGAACAGATTAACAAGCCGCTCTGGAAACACCATATATTTT,CAWNRLTSRSGNTIYF
TRBV6-5,TRBD2,.,TRBJ2-2,TGTGCCAGCAAAGGGCTAGCGGGAAACCCCGGGGAGCTGTTTTTT,CASKGLAGNPGELFF
TRBV4-1,.,.,TRBJ1-1,TGCGCCAGCAGCCAAGCAGGGTCCACTGAAGCTTTCTTT,CASSQAGSTEAFF
TRBV27,TRBD2,.,TRBJ2-1,TGTGCCAGCAGTTCGCCTAGCGGGGGAGGGCATGAGCAGTTCTTC,CASSSPSGGGHEQFF
TRBV6-6,.,.,TRBJ1-1,TGTGCCACAAGACAGGTCGGTGAAGCTTTCTTT,CATRQVGEAFF